This passage covers 27 T cell receptor beta chains from one sample sequenced in a study of identical twins. TCRdb independently ran MiXCR on the 5' RACE reads; one entry per CDR3 protein. In the table there are about 660,000 distinct CDR3 sequences, approximately 9% of which are singletons. The same specimen was also included in a second study, on yellow fever vaccine responses in identical twins.

Sequences were obtained from PBMCs. Every receptor here comes from a woman aged 18-30 years in good health.

The chain couples TRBV5-1 to TRBJ2-7; D might be TRBD1 (7 bases). This CDR3 contains 14 residues. V was clipped by 1 base and J by 5 bases, with 13 bases between them. CDR1 is SGHRS and CDR2 is YFSETQ in the germline V gene. CDR3 nucleotides: TGCGCCAGCAGCTTGACAGGGGAGGCCAACGAGCAGTACTTC. It yields the protein CASSLTGEANEQYF.

This clonotype has a handful of counts. The chain uses TRBV28 and TRBJ2-5, with D possibly TRBD2 on 6 matching bases. The V and J ends lost 4 bases and 4 bases respectively, with 19 bases between them. The CDR3 extends over 16 amino acids. Germline CDR1 is MDHEN and CDR2 is SYDVKM. The chain's CDR3 is CASSSPGGERGETQYF. CDR3 coding DNA: TGTGCCAGCAGTTCCCCGGGCGGGGAGCGAGGAGAGACCCAGTACTTC. Based on the CDR3 plus reference TRBV28 and TRBJ2-5, the full variable domain is DVKVTQSSRYLVKRTGEKVFLECVQDMDHENMFWYRQDPGLGLRLIYFSYDVKMKEKGDIPEGYSVSREKKERFSLILESASTNQTSMYLCASSSPGGERGETQYFGPGTRLLVL.

The chain joins TRBV30 to TRBJ2-1, with TRBD1 as a possible D gene (6 bases). The CDR3 length is 12 residues. V gave up 1 base and J gave up 8 bases, with 9 bases separating them. Germline CDR1 is GTSNPN and CDR2 is SVGIG (reference sequence). CDR3 loop: CAWSAQGYEQFF. The CDR3 nucleotides are TGTGCCTGGAGTGCACAGGGTTATGAGCAGTTCTTC.

The sample holds a few counts of this clonotype. The genes are TRBV7-9 and TRBJ2-3, with D hard to call. This CDR3 region has 15 residues. The V end was cut by 4 bases, the J end by 5 bases, with 16 bases between. The germline gives CDR1 SEHNR, CDR2 FQNEAQ (reference sequence). CDR3 loop: CASSSNEGSQDTQYF. CDR3 DNA sequence: TGTGCCAGCAGCTCCAACGAAGGGTCTCAAGATACGCAGTATTTT.

This CDR3 is CASSLHLGADPDQPQHF. CDR3 nucleotides: TGTGCCAGCAGCTTGCATTTGGGGGCTGATCCGGATCAGCCCCAGCATTTT. The rearrangement uses TRBV5-6 and TRBJ1-5; a weak D match, TRBD1 (6 bases). Looked up from germline, CDR1 is SGHDT and CDR2 is YYEEEE. V shed 1 base and J shed 5 bases, with 19 bases lying between them. This CDR3 has 17 amino acids.

In this sample, this clonotype turned up a few times. This chain links TRBV7-2 with TRBJ2-2, with 7 bases aligning to TRBD2. Trimming removed 3 bases from V and 5 bases from J; junction bases left unmatched: 6. The CDR3 runs 15 residues. Germline loops: CDR1 SGHTA, CDR2 FQGNSA. The CDR3 DNA sequence: TGTGCCAGCAGCTTTTGGACTAGACGGACCGGGGAGCTGTTTTTT. Protein: CASSFWTRRTGELFF.

This clonotype was observed a few times. This rearrangement joins TRBV25-1 to TRBJ1-3; D gene ambiguous. The V end lost 3 bases, the J end lost 0 bases, and 6 bases lay between the germline ends. The CDR3 consists of 14 residues. Per germline, CDR1 MGHDK and CDR2 SYGVNS. The CDR3 reads CASSEGGSGNTIYF. In nucleotides, the CDR3 is TGTGCCAGCAGTGAGGGAGGCTCTGGAAACACCATATATTTT.

The chain has TRBV30 and TRBJ2-7; TRBD2 might be the D (5 bases). Trimming shortened V by 2 bases and J by 6 bases, and 11 bases separated the two germline ends. Germline CDR1 is GTSNPN and CDR2 is SVGIG (reference sequence). The CDR3 runs 12 residues. The CDR3 loop reads CAWSSGKGEQYF. The CDR3 bases are TGTGCCTGGAGTTCGGGGAAGGGCGAGCAGTACTTC.

In its sample, this clonotype was seen a few times. The chain employs TRBV5-5 and TRBJ2-1; D unclear. Per germline, CDR1 SGHKS and CDR2 YYEKEE (reference sequence). The CDR3 runs to 12 residues. V lost 2 bases, J lost 9 bases, and 9 bases lay in between. This CDR3 reads CASSFWRSEQFF. In DNA, the CDR3 is TGTGCCAGCAGCTTTTGGCGCAGTGAGCAGTTCTTC.

The CDR3 nucleotides are TGTGCCAGCAGTCCCTTTGGGACTTCCTGGGGCGGGGAGCTGTTTTTT. Translated, it gives CASSPFGTSWGGELFF. This sequence joins TRBV27 and TRBJ2-2, with a weak D call TRBD2 (6 bases). Germline V CDR1 and CDR2: MNHEY, SMNVEV (reference sequence). This CDR3 region has 16 residues. Trimming cost V 5 bases and J 7 bases, with 20 bases left between them.

This clonotype was seen ten or more times. The V call is TRBV24-1, the J call TRBJ2-1, with no clear D. V lost 4 bases and J lost 4, with 13 bases in between. The CDR3 covers 15 residues. CDR1 KGHDR and CDR2 SFDVKD come from the germline V gene. The CDR3 DNA follows: TGTGCCACCAGTGACCCCACTAACAGATACAATGAGCAGTTCTTC. Protein: CATSDPTNRYNEQFF.

This clonotype was found many times. This chain connects TRBV12-3 or TRBV12-4 to TRBJ2-2, with D possibly being TRBD2 (6 bases). The CDR3 runs to 14 residues. The V end was cut by 5 bases, the J end by 2 bases, with 9 bases between. DNA for the CDR3: TGTGCCAGCAGTGCGGGACGCAACACCGGGGAGCTGTTTTTT. The encoded protein is CASSAGRNTGELFF.

This clonotype has a count of ten or more. The chain couples TRBV7-2 to TRBJ2-7; 7 bases match TRBD2. CDR1 is SGHTA, CDR2 FQGNSA, per germline. The CDR3 totals 14 residues. The ends lost 1 base at V and 3 bases at J; junction bases unmatched: 3. For the CDR3, the DNA is TGTGCCAGCAGCTTAGGACTAGCTCGCTACGAGCAGTACTTC. Protein product: CASSLGLARYEQYF. The full variable domain, in which reference TRBV7-2 and TRBJ2-7 provide the parts outside the CDR3, is GAGVSQSPSNKVTEKGKDVELRCDPISGHTALYWYRQSLGQGLEFLIYFQGNSAPDKSGLPSDRFSAERTGGSVSTLTIQRTQQEDSAVYLCASSLGLARYEQYFGPGTRLTVT.

The chain recombines TRBV25-1 with TRBJ2-3; D is perhaps TRBD2 (5 bases). The CDR3 is made up of 13 amino acids. V gave up 10 bases and J gave up 2 bases, with 13 bases separating them. The V gene's germline CDR1 is MGHDK and CDR2 SYGVNS. This CDR3 is CAKRVYFTDTQYF. CDR3 in DNA: TGTGCCAAGAGGGTGTATTTCACAGATACGCAGTATTTT.

The rearrangement links TRBV18 to TRBJ2-5; unclear D gene. Trimming stripped 0 bases from V and 1 base from J, with 6 bases between. The CDR3 sequence is 14 residues long. Per germline, CDR1 KGHSH and CDR2 LQKENI. The CDR3 sequence: CASSPPSPQETQYF. In DNA form, the CDR3 reads TGTGCCAGCTCACCACCGAGCCCCCAAGAGACCCAGTACTTC.

This rearrangement joins TRBV30 to TRBJ2-1, with 7 bases fitting TRBD2. Unmatched junction bases numbered 3, after V lost 4 bases and J lost 6 bases. This CDR3 region has 12 residues. Germline CDR1 is GTSNPN and CDR2 is SVGIG (reference sequence). The CDR3: CAWKGGSNEQFF. The CDR3 DNA reads as TGTGCCTGGAAGGGCGGGAGCAATGAGCAGTTCTTC.

This clonotype occurred a few times. V usage is TRBV20-1 and J usage is TRBJ1-4; D not certain. Looked up from germline, CDR1 is DFQATT and CDR2 is SNEGSKA (reference sequence). The CDR3 is made up of 13 amino acids. Trimming removed 3 bases from V and 5 bases from J, with 10 bases in between. The CDR3 is CSARNSLNEKLFF. Written as DNA, the CDR3 is TGCAGTGCTAGGAACAGCCTCAATGAAAAACTGTTTTTT.

This chain joins TRBV14 and TRBJ2-7; D not certain. Germline assignment: CDR1 SGHDN and CDR2 FVKESK. The CDR3 consists of 14 residues. Trimming shortened V by 3 bases and J by 5 bases, and 14 bases separated the two germline ends. CDR3 loop: CASSQDETFDEQYF. In DNA, the CDR3 is TGTGCCAGCAGCCAGGATGAGACTTTCGACGAGCAGTACTTC.

Ten or more counts support this clonotype. The rearrangement links TRBV5-1 to TRBJ2-1, with 7 bases matching TRBD2. The V and J ends lost 0 bases and 13 bases, in that order; junction bases with no gene match: 4. Germline CDR1 reads SGHRS; CDR2 reads YFSETQ. The CDR3 totals 12 residues. The chain's CDR3 is CASSLAGLLQFF. The CDR3 bases are TGCGCCAGCAGCTTGGCGGGACTACTTCAGTTCTTC.

This clonotype was detected ten times or more. This rearrangement joins TRBV7-8 to TRBJ1-5; 10 nucleotides match TRBD1. Germline V CDR1 and CDR2: SGHVS, FQNEAQ. The CDR3 runs 15 residues. Trimming took 1 base from V and 5 from J; bases not matched to a gene: 2. As DNA, the CDR3 is TGTGCCAGCAGCTTAGGGACAGGGGGACATCAGCCCCAGCATTTT. Amino acid sequence: CASSLGTGGHQPQHF. Full variable domain (outside the CDR3, taken from reference TRBV7-8 and TRBJ1-5): GAGVSQSPRYKVAKRGQDVALRCDPISGHVSLFWYQQALGQGPEFLTYFQNEAQLDKSGLPSDRFFAERPEGSVSTLKIQRTQQEDSAVYLCASSLGTGGHQPQHFGDGTRLSIL.

The V call is TRBV4-2, the J call TRBJ2-7, with D perhaps matching TRBD1 (6 bases). The CDR3 covers 14 residues. Germline V gene data show CDR1 as LGHNA and CDR2 as YNFKEQ. V was trimmed by 0 bases and J by 6 bases, leaving 12 bases between them. CDR3 sequence reads: CASSQDMTGFEQYF. For the CDR3, the DNA is TGTGCCAGCAGCCAAGATATGACAGGCTTCGAGCAGTACTTC.

A few counts support this clonotype. The chain is built from TRBV3-1 and TRBJ2-3, with 10 bases aligning to TRBD2. The CDR3 totals 16 residues. Germline values: CDR1 LGHDT, CDR2 YNNKEL (reference sequence). J was trimmed by 4 bases and V by 2 bases; bases with no gene match: 6. CDR3 amino acids: CASSQLTSGYSDTQYF. The DNA for the CDR3 is TGTGCCAGCAGCCAATTGACTAGCGGGTATTCAGATACGCAGTATTTT.

This clonotype has ten or more counts. The V and J genes are TRBV7-2 and TRBJ2-4; D tentatively fits TRBD1 or TRBD2 (6 bases each). Germline CDR1 SGHTA, CDR2 FQGNSA. V lost 7 bases to trimming and J lost 3 bases, with 22 bases between them. This CDR3 is built from 17 residues. The DNA for the CDR3 is TGTGCCAGCAATAGCGGAGGGGGACCTGGGGGCAAAAACATTCAGTACTTC. As protein: CASNSGGGPGGKNIQYF.

This clonotype was recorded at least ten times. V and J are TRBV7-2 and TRBJ2-2, with D maybe TRBD1 (5 bases). V shed 5 bases and J shed 5 bases, with 15 bases lying between them. The CDR3 extends over 15 amino acids. Germline CDR1 reads SGHTA; CDR2 reads FQGNSA. CDR3 amino acids: CASSRRTGETGELFF. The CDR3 DNA follows: TGTGCCAGCAGCCGACGTACAGGAGAAACCGGGGAGCTGTTTTTT.

This clonotype was recorded a few times. The chain employs TRBV27 and TRBJ2-2, with TRBD2 matching over 13 bases. J lost 3 bases, V lost 3 bases, and 4 bases had no gene match. The CDR3 loop spans 17 amino acids. Germline-derived CDR1 and CDR2 are MNHEY and SMNVEV (reference sequence). This chain's CDR3 is CASSFRLAGGYTGELFF. The DNA for the CDR3 is TGTGCCAGCAGTTTCAGACTAGCGGGAGGCTACACCGGGGAGCTGTTTTTT.

This clonotype was found a few times. The chain is built from TRBV29-1 and TRBJ2-5, with 8 bases that match TRBD2. CDR1 is SQVTM, CDR2 ANQGSEA, per germline. The junction had 3 bases not matched to a gene; V was cut back by 5 bases and J by 1 base. The CDR3 runs to 13 residues. The CDR3 sequence is CSVLSGGQETQYF. The CDR3 region has the DNA TGCAGCGTTCTAAGCGGGGGCCAAGAGACCCAGTACTTC. Full variable domain (remainder filled in from reference TRBV29-1 and TRBJ2-5): SAVISQKPSRDICQRGTSLTIQCQVDSQVTMMFWYRQQPGQSLTLIATANQGSEATYESGFVIDKFPISRPNLTFSTLTVSNMSPEDSSIYLCSVLSGGQETQYFGPGTRLLVL.

This clonotype came up a few times. The chain couples TRBV20-1 to TRBJ2-7; 7 bases match TRBD2. Germline-derived CDR1 and CDR2 are DFQATT and SNEGSKA (reference sequence). The CDR3 extends over 14 amino acids. Trimming cost V 1 base and J 4 bases; bases outside gene matches: 7. As DNA, the CDR3 is TGCAGTGCTAGAGTCCCGGGACTACCGTACGAGCAGTACTTC. Amino acids: CSARVPGLPYEQYF.